The clone carrying this T cell receptor beta chain was counted at least ten times. These data originate in a study of metastatic and nonmetastatic thyroid tumors. About the research overall: Peripheral blood and tumor or nodule samples from malignant and benign thyroid patients were compared.

As handled by the study authors: A classifier for distant metastasis in papillary thyroid cancer was constructed using CDR3 differences observed across clinicopathological groups. TCRdb re-called the PCR reads through MiXCR. The authors' filters were not applied to this entry. There are tens of thousands of clones in the sample; around 26% occur only once, and around 17% lies in the top ten. The entire patient cohort was treatment-naive prior to thyroid surgery. Germline CDR1 is MNHNS and CDR2 is SASEGT. This CDR3 spans 14 amino acids. V lost 5 bases and J lost 3; bases outside the gene matches: 3. The chain combines TRBV6-1 with TRBJ1-3; 8 bases are a match to TRBD1. Specimen: blood. The source is a male donor with papillary thyroid cancer or a benign thyroid nodule (not recorded which). Some clones in this sample may be carry-over from other donors' samples. CDR3 sequence: CASSQDRVGNTIYF. CDR3 nucleotide sequence: TGTGCCAGCAGTCAGGACAGGGTTGGAAACACCATATATTTT.